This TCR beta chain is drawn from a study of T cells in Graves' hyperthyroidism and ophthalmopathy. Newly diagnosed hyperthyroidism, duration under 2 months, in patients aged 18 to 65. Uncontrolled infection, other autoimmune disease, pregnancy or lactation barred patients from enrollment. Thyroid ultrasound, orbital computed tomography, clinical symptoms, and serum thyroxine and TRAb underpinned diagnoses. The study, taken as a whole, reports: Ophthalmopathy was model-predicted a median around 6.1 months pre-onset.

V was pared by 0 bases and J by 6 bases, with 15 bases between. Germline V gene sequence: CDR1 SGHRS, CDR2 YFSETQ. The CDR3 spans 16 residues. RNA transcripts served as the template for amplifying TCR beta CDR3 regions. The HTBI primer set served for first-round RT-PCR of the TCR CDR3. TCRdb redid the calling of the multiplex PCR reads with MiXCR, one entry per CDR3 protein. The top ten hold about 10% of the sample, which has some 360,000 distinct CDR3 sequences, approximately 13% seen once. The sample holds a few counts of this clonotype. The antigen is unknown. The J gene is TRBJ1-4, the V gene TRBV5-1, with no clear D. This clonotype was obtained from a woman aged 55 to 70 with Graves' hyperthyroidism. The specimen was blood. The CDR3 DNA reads TGCGCCAGCAGCTTGGCCCCGGCATCAGGCCATGAAAAACTGTTTTTT. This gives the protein CASSLAPASGHEKLFF.